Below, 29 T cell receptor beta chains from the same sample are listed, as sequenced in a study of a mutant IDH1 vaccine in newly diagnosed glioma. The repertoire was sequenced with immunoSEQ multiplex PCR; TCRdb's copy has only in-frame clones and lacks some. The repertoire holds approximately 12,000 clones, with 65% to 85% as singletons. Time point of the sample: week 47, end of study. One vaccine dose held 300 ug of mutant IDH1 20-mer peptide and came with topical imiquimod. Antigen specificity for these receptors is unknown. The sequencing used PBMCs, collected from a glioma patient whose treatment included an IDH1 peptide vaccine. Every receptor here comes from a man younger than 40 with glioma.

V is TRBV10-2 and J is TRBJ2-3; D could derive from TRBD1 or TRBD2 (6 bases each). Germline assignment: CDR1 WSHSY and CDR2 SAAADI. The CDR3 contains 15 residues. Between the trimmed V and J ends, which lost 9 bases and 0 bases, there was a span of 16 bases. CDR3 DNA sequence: TGCGCCAGTAATCCCCGGGGGCAGAGCACAGATACGCAGTATTTT. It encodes CASNPRGQSTDTQYF.

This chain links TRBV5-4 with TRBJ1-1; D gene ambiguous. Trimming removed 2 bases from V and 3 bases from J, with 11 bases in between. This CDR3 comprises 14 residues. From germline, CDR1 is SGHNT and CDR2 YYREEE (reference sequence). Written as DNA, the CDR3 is TGTGCCAGCAGCTTCCGGCAGAGGGACACTGAAGCTTTCTTT. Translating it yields CASSFRQRDTEAFF.

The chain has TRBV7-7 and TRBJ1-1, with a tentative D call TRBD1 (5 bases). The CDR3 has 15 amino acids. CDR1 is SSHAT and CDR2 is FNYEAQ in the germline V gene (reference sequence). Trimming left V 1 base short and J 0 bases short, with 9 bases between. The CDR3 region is CASSLGREMNTEAFF. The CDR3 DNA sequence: TGTGCCAGCAGCTTAGGCAGGGAAATGAACACTGAAGCTTTCTTT.

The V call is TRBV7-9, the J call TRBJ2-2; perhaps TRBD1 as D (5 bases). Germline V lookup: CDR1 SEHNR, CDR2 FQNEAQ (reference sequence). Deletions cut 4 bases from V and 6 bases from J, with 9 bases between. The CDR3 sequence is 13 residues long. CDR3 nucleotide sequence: TGTGCCAGCAGCTCTCAGGGATCCGGGGAGCTGTTTTTT. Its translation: CASSSQGSGELFF.

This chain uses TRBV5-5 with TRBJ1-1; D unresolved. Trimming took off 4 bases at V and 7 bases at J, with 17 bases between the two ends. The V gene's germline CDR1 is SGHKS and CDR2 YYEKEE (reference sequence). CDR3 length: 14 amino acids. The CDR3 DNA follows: TGTGCCAGCAGCACCCTACAGAGGGTCGGTGAAGCTTTCTTT. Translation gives CASSTLQRVGEAFF. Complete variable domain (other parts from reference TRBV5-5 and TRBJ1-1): DAGVTQSPTHLIKTRGQQVTLRCSPISGHKSVSWYQQVLGQGPQFIFQYYEKEERGRGNFPDRFSARQFPNYSSELNVNALLLGDSALYLCASSTLQRVGEAFFGQGTRLTVV.

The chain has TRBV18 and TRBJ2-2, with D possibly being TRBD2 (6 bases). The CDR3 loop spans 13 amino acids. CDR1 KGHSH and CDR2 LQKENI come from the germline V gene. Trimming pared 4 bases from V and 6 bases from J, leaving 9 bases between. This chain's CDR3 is CASSLSGAGELFF. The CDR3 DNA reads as TGTGCCAGCTCACTGTCGGGAGCCGGGGAGCTGTTTTTT.

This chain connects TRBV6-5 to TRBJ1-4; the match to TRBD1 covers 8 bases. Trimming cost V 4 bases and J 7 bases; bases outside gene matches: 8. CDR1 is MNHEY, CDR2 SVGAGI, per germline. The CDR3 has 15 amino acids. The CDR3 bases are TGTGCCAGCAGTTCCGGACAGGGTGCGGGTGAAAAACTGTTTTTT. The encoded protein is CASSSGQGAGEKLFF.

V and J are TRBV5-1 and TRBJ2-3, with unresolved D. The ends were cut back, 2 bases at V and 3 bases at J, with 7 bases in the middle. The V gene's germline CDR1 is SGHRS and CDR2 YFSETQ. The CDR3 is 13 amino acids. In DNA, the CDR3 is TGCGCCAGCAGCTTCGAAGCGACAGATACGCAGTATTTT. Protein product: CASSFEATDTQYF.

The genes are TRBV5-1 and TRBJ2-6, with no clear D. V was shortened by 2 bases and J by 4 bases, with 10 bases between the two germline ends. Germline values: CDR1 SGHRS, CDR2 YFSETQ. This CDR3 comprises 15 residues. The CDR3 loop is CASSFLGYGANVLTF. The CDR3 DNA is TGCGCCAGCAGCTTTTTGGGGTACGGGGCCAACGTCCTGACTTTC.

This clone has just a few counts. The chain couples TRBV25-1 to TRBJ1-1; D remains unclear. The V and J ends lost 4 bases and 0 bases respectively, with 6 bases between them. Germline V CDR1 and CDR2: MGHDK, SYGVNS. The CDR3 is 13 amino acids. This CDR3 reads CASSANMNTEAFF. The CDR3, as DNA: TGTGCCAGCAGTGCCAACATGAACACTGAAGCTTTCTTT. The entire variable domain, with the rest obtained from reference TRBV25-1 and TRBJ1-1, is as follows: EADIYQTPRYLVIGTGKKITLECSQTMGHDKMYWYQQDPGMELHLIHYSYGVNSTEKGDLSSESTVSRIRTEHFPLTLESARPSHTSQYLCASSANMNTEAFFGQGTRLTVV.

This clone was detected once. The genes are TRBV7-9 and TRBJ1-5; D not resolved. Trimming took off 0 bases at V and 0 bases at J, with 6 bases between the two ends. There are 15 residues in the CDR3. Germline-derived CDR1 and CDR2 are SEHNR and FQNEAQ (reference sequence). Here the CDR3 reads CASSLAGDSNQPQHF. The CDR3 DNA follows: TGTGCCAGCAGCTTAGCTGGGGATAGCAATCAGCCCCAGCATTTT.

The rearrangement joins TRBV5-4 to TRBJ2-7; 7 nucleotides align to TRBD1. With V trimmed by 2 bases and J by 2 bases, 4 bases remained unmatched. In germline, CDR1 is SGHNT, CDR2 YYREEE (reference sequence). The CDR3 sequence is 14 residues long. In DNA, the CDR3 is TGTGCCAGCAGCTTCTCTGGACAGGCCTACGAGCAGTACTTC. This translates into CASSFSGQAYEQYF.

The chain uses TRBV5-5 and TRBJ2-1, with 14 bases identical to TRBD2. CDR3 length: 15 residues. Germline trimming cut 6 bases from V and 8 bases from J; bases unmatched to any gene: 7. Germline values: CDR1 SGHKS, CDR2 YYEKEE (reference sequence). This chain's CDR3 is CASTKGLAGDYEQFF. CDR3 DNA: TGTGCCAGCACCAAGGGACTAGCGGGAGACTATGAGCAGTTCTTC.

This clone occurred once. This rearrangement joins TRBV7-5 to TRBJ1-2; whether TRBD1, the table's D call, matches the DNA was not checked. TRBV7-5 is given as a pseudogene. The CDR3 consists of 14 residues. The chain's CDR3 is CASSVLGGGYGYTF. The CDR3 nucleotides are TGTGCCAGCAGCGTCCTAGGGGGCGGCTATGGCTACACCTTC.

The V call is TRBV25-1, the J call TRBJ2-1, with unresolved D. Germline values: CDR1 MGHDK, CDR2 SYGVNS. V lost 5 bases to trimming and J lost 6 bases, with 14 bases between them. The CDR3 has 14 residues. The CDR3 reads CASSQAARSNEQFF. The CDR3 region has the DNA TGTGCCAGCAGTCAGGCAGCTCGGAGCAATGAGCAGTTCTTC.

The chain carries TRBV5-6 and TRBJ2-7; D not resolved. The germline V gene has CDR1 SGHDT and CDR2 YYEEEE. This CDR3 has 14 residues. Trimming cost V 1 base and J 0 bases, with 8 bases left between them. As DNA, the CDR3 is TGTGCCAGCAGCTTGAGGCGGAGCTCCTACGAGCAGTACTTC. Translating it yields CASSLRRSSYEQYF.

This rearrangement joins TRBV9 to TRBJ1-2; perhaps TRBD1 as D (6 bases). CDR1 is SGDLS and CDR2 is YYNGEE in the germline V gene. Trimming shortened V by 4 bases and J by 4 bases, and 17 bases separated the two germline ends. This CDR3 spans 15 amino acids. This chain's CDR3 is CASSPPGQNLYGYTF. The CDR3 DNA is TGTGCCAGCAGCCCACCCGGACAGAATCTCTATGGCTACACCTTC.

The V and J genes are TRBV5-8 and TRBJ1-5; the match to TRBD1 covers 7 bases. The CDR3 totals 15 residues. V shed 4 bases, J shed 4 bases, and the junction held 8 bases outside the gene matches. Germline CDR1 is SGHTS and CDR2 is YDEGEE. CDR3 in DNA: TGTGCCAGCAGCGCGGGACAGACATCAAATCAGCCCCAGCATTTT. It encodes CASSAGQTSNQPQHF.

The CDR3 reads CATGVAGELFF. CDR3 nucleotides: TGTGCCACAGGAGTGGCAGGGGAGCTGTTTTTT. V is TRBV7-9 and J is TRBJ2-2; D call uncertain. Germline V gives CDR1 SEHNR, CDR2 FQNEAQ (reference sequence). V lost 10 bases to trimming and J lost 8 bases, with 11 bases between them. This CDR3 contains 11 residues.

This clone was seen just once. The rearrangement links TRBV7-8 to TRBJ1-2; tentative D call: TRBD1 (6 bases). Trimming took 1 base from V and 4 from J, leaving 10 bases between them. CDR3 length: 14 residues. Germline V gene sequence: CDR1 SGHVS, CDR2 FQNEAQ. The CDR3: CASSLVDSRYGYTF. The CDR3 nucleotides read TGTGCCAGCAGCTTAGTGGACAGCCGCTATGGCTACACCTTC.

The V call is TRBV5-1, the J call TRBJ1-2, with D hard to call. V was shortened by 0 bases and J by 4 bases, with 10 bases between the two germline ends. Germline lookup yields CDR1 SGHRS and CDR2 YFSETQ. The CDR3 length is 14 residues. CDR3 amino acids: CASSLEGSGYGYTF. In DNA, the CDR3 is TGCGCCAGCAGCTTGGAAGGGTCTGGCTATGGCTACACCTTC. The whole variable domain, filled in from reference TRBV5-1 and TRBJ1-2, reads KAGVTQTPRYLIKTRGQQVTLSCSPISGHRSVSWYQQTPGQGLQFLFEYFSETQRNKGNFPGRFSGRQFSNSRSEMNVSTLELGDSALYLCASSLEGSGYGYTFGSGTRLTVV.

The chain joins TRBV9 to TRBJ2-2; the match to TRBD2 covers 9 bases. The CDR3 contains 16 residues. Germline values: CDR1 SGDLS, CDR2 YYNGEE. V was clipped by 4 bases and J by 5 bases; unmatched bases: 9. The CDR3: CASSPPLAGATGELFF. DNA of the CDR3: TGTGCCAGCAGCCCCCCATTAGCGGGAGCTACCGGGGAGCTGTTTTTT. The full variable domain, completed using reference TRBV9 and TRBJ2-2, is DSGVTQTPKHLITATGQRVTLRCSPRSGDLSVYWYQQSLDQGLQFLIQYYNGEERAKGNILERFSAQQFPDLHSELNLSSLELGDSALYFCASSPPLAGATGELFFGEGSRLTVL.

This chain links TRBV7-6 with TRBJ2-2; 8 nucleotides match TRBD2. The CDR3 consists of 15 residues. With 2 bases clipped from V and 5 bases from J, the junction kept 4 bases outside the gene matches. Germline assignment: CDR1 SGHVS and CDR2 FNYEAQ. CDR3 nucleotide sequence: TGTGCCAGCAGCTTAAGCGGGAGAAGGACCGGGGAGCTGTTTTTT. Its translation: CASSLSGRRTGELFF. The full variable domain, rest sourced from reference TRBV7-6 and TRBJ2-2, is GAGVSQSPRYKVTKRGQDVALRCDPISGHVSLYWYRQALGQGPEFLTYFNYEAQQDKSGLPNDRFSAERPEGSISTLTIQRTEQRDSAMYRCASSLSGRRTGELFFGEGSRLTVL.

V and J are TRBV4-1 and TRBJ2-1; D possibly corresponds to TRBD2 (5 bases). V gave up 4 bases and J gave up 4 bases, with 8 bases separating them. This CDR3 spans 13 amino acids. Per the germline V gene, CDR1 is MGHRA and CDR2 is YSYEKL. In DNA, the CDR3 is TGCGCCAGCAGCCTGCGGACTTACAATGAGCAGTTCTTC. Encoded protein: CASSLRTYNEQFF.

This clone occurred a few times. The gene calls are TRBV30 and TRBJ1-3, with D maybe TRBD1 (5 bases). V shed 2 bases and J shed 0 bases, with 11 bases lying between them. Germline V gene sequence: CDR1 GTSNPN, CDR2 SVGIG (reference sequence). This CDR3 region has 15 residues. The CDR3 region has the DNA TGTGCCTGGAGTCGTGGGGGTTTCTCTGGAAACACCATATATTTT. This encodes CAWSRGGFSGNTIYF.

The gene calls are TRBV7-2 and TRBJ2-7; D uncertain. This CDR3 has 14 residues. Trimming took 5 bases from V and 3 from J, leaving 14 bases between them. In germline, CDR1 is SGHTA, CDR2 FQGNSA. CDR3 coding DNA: TGTGCCAGCAGCCCTATCTGGAGTGGCTACGAGCAGTACTTC. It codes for CASSPIWSGYEQYF.

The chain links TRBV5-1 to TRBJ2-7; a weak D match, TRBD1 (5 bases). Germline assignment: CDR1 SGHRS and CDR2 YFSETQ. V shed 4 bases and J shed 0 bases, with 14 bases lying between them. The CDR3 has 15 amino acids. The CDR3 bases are TGCGCCAGCAGCATAGGGGCAGACAGCTCCTACGAGCAGTACTTC. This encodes CASSIGADSSYEQYF.

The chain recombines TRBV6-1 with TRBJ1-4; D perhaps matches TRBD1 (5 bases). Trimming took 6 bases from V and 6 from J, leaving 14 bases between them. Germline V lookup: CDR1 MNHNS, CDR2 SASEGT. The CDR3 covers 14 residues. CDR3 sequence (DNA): TGTGCCAGCAGCTTTTGGGGGGAACATGAAAAACTGTTTTTT. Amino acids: CASSFWGEHEKLFF.

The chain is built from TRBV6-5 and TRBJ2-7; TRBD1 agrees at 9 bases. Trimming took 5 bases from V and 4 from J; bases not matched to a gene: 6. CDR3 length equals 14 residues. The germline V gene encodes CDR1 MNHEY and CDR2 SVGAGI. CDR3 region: CASSLRDREYEQYF. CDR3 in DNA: TGTGCCAGCAGTCTACGGGACAGGGAATACGAGCAGTACTTC.